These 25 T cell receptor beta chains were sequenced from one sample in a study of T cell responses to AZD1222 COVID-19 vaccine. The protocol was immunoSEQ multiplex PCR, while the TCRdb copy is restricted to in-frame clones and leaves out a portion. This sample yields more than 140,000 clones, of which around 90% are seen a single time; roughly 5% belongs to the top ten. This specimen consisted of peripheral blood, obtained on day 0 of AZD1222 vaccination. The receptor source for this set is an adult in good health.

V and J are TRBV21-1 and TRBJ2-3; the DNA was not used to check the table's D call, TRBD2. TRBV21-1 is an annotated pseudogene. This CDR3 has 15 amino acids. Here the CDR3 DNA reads TGTGCCAGCAGCGGGGGGACTAGCGGTCCAGATACGCAGTATTTT. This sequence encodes CASSGGTSGPDTQYF.

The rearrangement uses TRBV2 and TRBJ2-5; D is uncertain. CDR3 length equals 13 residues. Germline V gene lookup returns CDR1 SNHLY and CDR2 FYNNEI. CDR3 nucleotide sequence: TGTGCTATTAGGATGGCCGGTTCAGAGACCCAGTACTTC. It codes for CAIRMAGSETQYF.

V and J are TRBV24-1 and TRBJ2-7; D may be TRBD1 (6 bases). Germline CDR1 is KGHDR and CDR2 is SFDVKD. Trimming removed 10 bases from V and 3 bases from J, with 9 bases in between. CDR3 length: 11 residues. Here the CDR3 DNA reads TGTGCCACTTCACAGGGCTACGAGCAGTACTTC. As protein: CATSQGYEQYF.

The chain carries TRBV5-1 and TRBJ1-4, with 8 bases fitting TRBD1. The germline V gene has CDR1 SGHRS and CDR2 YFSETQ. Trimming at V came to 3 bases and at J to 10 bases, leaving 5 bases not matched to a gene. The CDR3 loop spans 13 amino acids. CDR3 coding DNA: TGCGCCAGCAGCTCCGGACAGGGTGGAAAACTGTTTTTT. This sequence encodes CASSSGQGGKLFF.

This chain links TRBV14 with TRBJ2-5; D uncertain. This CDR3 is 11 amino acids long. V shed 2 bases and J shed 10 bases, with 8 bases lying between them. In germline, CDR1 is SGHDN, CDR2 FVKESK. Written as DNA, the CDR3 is TGTGCCAGCAGCCAAACGATCGTCCAGTACTTC. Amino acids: CASSQTIVQYF. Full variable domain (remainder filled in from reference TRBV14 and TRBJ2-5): EAGVTQFPSHSVIEKGQTVTLRCDPISGHDNLYWYRRVMGKEIKFLLHFVKESKQDESGMPNNRFLAERTGGTYSTLKVQPAELEDSGVYFCASSQTIVQYFGPGTRLLVL.

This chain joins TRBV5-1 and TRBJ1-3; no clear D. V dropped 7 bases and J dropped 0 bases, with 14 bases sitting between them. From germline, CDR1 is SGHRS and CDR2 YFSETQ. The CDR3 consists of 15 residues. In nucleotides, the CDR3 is TGCGCCAGCTCAAGAGAGGGCAGCTCTGGAAACACCATATATTTT. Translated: CASSREGSSGNTIYF.

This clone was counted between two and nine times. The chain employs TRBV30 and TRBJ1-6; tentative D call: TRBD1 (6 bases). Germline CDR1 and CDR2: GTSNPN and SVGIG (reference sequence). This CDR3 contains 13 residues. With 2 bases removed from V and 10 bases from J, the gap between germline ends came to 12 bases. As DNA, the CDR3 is TGTGCCTGGAGTAGCCAGGGGTACTCACCCCTCCACTTT. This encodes CAWSSQGYSPLHF.

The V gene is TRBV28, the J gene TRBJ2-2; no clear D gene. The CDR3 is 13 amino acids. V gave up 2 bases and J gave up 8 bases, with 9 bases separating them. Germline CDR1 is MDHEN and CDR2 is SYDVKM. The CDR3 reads CASSLEAPGELFF. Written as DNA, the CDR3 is TGTGCCAGCAGTTTAGAAGCCCCGGGGGAGCTGTTTTTT.

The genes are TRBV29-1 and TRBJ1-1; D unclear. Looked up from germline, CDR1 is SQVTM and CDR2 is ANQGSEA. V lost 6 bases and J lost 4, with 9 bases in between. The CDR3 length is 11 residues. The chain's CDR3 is CSVVTITEAFF. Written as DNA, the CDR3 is TGCAGCGTCGTTACGATCACTGAAGCTTTCTTT.

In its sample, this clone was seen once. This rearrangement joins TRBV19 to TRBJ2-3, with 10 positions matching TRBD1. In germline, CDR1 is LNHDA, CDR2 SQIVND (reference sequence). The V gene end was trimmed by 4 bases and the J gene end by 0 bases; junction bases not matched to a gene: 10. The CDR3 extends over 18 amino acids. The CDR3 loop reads CASSTGQGWISSTDTQYF. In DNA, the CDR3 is TGTGCCAGTAGTACGGGACAGGGGTGGATTTCTAGCACAGATACGCAGTATTTT. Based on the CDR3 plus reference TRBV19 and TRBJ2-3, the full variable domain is DGGITQSPKYLFRKEGQNVTLSCEQNLNHDAMYWYRQDPGQGLRLIYYSQIVNDFQKGDIAEGYSVSREKKESFPLTVTSAQKNPTAFYLCASSTGQGWISSTDTQYFGPGTRLTVL.

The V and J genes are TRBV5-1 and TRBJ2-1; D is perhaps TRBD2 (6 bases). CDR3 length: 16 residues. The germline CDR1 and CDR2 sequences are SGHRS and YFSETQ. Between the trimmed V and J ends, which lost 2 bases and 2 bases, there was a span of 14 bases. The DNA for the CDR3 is TGCGCCAGCAGCTTCTCGCCGGGAGTTACCTACAATGAGCAGTTCTTC. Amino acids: CASSFSPGVTYNEQFF.

CDR3 sequence (DNA): TGTGCCAGCTCACCCGAATCTCAAGAGACCCAGTACTTC. It specifies CASSPESQETQYF. The chain links TRBV18 to TRBJ2-5; D ambiguous. V lost 3 bases and J 2 bases, leaving 7 bases between the germline ends. The CDR3 sequence is 13 residues long. Germline lookup yields CDR1 KGHSH and CDR2 LQKENI.

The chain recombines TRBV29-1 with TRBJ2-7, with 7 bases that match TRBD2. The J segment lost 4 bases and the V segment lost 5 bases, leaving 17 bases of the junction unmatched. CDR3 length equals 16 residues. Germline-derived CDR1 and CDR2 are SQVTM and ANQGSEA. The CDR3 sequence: CSVPKLTTSAPYEQYF. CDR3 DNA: TGCAGCGTTCCTAAATTAACTACTAGCGCGCCGTACGAGCAGTACTTC.

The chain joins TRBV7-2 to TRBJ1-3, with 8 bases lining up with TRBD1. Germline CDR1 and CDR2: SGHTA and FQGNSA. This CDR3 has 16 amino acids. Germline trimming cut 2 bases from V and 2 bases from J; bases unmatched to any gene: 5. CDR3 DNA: TGTGCCAGCAGCTTACACAGGACAGGGACTGGAAACACCATATATTTT. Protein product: CASSLHRTGTGNTIYF. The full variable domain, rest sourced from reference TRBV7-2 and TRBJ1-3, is GAGVSQSPSNKVTEKGKDVELRCDPISGHTALYWYRQSLGQGLEFLIYFQGNSAPDKSGLPSDRFSAERTGGSVSTLTIQRTQQEDSAVYLCASSLHRTGTGNTIYFGEGSWLTVV.

CDR3 bases: TGCAGCGTTCTCCGACTAGCGGGGACAAACAATGAGCAGTTCTTC. Translating it yields CSVLRLAGTNNEQFF. The rearrangement uses TRBV29-1 and TRBJ2-1; 11 nucleotides agree with TRBD2. The germline V gene encodes CDR1 SQVTM and CDR2 ANQGSEA. Trimming cost V 5 bases and J 5 bases; bases outside gene matches: 8. The CDR3 has 15 residues.

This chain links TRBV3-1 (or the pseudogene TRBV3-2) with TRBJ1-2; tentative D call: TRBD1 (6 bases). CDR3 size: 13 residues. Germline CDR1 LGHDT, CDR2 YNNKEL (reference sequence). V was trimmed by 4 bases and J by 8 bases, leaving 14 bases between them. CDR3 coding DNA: TGTGCCAGCAGCCGAGCAGGGGAGACAGGCTACACCTTC. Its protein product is CASSRAGETGYTF.

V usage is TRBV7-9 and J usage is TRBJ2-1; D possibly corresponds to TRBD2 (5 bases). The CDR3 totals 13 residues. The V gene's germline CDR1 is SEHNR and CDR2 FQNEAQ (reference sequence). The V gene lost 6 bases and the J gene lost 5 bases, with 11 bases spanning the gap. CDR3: CASREGLHNEQFF. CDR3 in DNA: TGTGCCAGCAGAGAGGGCCTTCACAATGAGCAGTTCTTC. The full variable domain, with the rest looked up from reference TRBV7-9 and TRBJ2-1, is DTGVSQNPRHKITKRGQNVTFRCDPISEHNRLYWYRQTLGQGPEFLTYFQNEAQLEKSRLLSDRFSAERPKGSFSTLEIQRTEQGDSAMYLCASREGLHNEQFFGPGTRLTVL.

The CDR3 bases are TGCGCCAGCAGCCAAGATTTTAACGGGAACTACGAGCAGTACTTC. Residues: CASSQDFNGNYEQYF. The V call is TRBV4-3, the J call TRBJ2-7, with a weak D call TRBD2 (5 bases). CDR1 is LGHNA and CDR2 is YSLEER in the germline V gene. V shed 0 bases and J shed 3 bases, with 12 bases lying between them. The CDR3 is made up of 15 amino acids.

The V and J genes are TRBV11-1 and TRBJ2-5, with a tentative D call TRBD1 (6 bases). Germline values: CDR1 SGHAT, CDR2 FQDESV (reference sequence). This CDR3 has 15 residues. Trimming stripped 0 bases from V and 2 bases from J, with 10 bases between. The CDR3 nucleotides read TGTGCCAGCAGCTTAGCCAGGGGTGTGCAAGAGACCCAGTACTTC. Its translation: CASSLARGVQETQYF.

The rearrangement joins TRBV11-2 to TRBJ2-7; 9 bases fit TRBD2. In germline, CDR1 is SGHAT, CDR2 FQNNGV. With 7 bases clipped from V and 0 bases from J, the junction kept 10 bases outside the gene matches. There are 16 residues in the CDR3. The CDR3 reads CASTGGLAGYSYEQYF. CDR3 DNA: TGTGCCAGCACCGGGGGGCTAGCGGGGTACTCCTACGAGCAGTACTTC.

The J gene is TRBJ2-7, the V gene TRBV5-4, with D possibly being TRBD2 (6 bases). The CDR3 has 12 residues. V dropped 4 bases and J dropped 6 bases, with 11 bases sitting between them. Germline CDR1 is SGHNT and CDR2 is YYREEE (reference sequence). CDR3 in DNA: TGTGCCAGCAGCCCCGCGGGGTCCGAGCAGTACTTC. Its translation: CASSPAGSEQYF.

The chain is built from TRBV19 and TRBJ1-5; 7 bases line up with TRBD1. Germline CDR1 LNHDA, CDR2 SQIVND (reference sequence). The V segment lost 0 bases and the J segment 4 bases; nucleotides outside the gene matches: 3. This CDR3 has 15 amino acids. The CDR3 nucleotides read TGTGCCAGTAGTATAGACAGGGGGGCAAATCAGCCCCAGCATTTT. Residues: CASSIDRGANQPQHF.

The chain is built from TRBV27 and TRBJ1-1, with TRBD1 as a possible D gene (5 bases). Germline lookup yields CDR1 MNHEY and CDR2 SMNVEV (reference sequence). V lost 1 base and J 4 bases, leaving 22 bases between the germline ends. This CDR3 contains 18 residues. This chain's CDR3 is CASSLFGWGREDVTEAFF. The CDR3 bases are TGTGCCAGCAGTTTATTTGGTTGGGGACGGGAAGATGTCACTGAAGCTTTCTTT.

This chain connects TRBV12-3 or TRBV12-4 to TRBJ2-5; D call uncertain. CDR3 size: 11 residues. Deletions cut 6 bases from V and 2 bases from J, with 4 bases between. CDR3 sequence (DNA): TGTGCCAGCAGCTCACAAGAGACCCAGTACTTC. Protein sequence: CASSSQETQYF.

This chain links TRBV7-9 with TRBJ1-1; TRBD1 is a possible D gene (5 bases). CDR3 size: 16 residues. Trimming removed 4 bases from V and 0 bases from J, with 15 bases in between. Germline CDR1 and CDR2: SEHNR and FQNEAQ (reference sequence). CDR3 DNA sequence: TGTGCCAGCAGCTCCGCCGGGGGTTTGATGAACACTGAAGCTTTCTTT. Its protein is CASSSAGGLMNTEAFF.